The source of this T cell receptor beta chain is a study of T cells expressing NK-cell markers. Turning to the study itself: Sequenced donors, eight in total, included seven who were HCMV-seropositive and one who was seronegative. Study-wide points: Dominant NKG2C+ clonotypes accounted for roughly 1.0-8% of CD8+ T cells in about 6 donors. Where four donors were concerned, these clonotypes also led the CD3+CD56-NKG2C+ fraction.

TCR beta cDNA was generated via 5'RACE template switching incorporating UMIs. Reanalyzing the 5' RACE reads, TCRdb keeps one entry per CDR3 protein, without DNA. The record lists a few hundred thousand distinct CDR3 sequences, of which the ten most abundant hold roughly 5.4%. As to this clonotype: Its antigen is undetermined.

This TCR derives from a man aged 18-69 years in good health. Sequencing was carried out using blood T cells: a sorted CD56 or NKG2C T cell subset, CD4+ or CD8+ T cells, or bulk PBMC T cells (not recorded which).

CDR3 in amino acids: CASTPTGTGANVLTF. This chain joins TRBV7-2 and TRBJ2-6; TCRdb's D call, TRBD1, is unchecked because there is no DNA. This CDR3 is built from 15 residues. Looked up from germline, CDR1 is SGHTA and CDR2 is FQGNSA.